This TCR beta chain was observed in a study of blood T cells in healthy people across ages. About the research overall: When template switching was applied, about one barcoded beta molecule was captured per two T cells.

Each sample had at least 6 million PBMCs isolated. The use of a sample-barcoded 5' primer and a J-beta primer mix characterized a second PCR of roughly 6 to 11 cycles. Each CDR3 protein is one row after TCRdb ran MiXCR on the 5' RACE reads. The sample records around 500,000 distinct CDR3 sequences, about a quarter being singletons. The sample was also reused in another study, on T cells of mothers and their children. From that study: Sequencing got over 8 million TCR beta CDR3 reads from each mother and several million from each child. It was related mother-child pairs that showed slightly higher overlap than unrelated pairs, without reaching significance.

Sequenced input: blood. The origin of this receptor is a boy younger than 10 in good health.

The CDR3, as DNA: TGTGCCAGCAGCCGACTTACTAGCGGGAGTTGGAATGAGCAGTTCTTC. Its translation is CASSRLTSGSWNEQFF. The rearrangement links TRBV6-2 or TRBV6-3 to TRBJ2-5; TRBD2 matches 11 bases. The J call could be wrong; TRBJ2-1 is a better fit for the DNA end. The germline CDR1 and CDR2 sequences are MNHEY and SVGEGT. This CDR3 spans 16 amino acids.